The T cell receptor beta chain under discussion was sequenced for a study of T cell responses to AZD1222 COVID-19 vaccine. With V trimmed by 2 bases and J by 6 bases, 7 bases remained unmatched. In germline, CDR1 is MNHNS, CDR2 SASEGT. The CDR3 runs 15 residues. Profiling relied on immunoSEQ multiplex PCR, and the TCRdb table lists in-frame clones only, not all of them. This sample carries some 110,000 clones, 85% to 95% of them seen once, and the ten largest clones take approximately 3.1%. The material was peripheral blood, obtained on day 0 of AZD1222 vaccination. This chain connects TRBV6-1 to TRBJ1-5, with TRBD1 matching 7 bases. This TCR derives from an adult in good health. The CDR3 bases are TGTGCCAGCAGTGAACGGGGAGGGGGCATTCAGCCCCAGCATTTT. Translating gives CASSERGGGIQPQHF.